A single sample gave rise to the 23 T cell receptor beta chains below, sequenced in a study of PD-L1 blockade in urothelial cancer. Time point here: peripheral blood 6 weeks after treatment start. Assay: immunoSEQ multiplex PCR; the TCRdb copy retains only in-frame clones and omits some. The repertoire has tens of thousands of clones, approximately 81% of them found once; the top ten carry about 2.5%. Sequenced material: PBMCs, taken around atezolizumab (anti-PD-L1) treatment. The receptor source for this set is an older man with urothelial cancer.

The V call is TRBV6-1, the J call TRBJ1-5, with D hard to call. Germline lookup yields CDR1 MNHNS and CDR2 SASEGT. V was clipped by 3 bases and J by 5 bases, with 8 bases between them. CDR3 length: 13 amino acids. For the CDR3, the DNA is TGTGCCAGCAGTGATCTGGAGCATCAGCCCCAGCATTTT. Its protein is CASSDLEHQPQHF.

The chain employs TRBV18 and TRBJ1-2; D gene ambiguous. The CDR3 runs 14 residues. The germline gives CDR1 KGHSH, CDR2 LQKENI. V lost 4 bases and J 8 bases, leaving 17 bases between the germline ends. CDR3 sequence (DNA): TGTGCCAGCTCACTCCCGTTCCCGGAGGAGGGCTACACCTTC. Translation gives CASSLPFPEEGYTF.

CDR3 in amino acids: CASSFSDGRGLYNEQFF. The CDR3 DNA reads as TGTGCCAGCAGTTTCTCGGACGGGAGAGGGCTCTACAATGAGCAGTTCTTC. The V gene is TRBV27, the J gene TRBJ2-1; D possibly corresponds to TRBD2 (6 bases). Germline loops: CDR1 MNHEY, CDR2 SMNVEV (reference sequence). The CDR3 consists of 17 residues. The V gene lost 3 bases and the J gene lost 3 bases, with 18 bases spanning the gap.

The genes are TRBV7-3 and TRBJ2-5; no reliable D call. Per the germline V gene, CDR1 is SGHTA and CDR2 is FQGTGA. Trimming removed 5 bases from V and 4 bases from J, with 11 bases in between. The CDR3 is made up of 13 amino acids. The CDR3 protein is CASSPGSSETQYF. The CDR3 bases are TGTGCCAGCAGCCCGGGTAGTTCAGAGACCCAGTACTTC.

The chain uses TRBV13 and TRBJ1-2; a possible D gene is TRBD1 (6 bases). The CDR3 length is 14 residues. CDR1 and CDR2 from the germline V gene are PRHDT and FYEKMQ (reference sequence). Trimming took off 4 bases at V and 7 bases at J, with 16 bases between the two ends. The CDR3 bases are TGTGCCAGCAGCTCCTCATCAGGGGAAGGTGGCTACACCTTC. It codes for CASSSSSGEGGYTF.

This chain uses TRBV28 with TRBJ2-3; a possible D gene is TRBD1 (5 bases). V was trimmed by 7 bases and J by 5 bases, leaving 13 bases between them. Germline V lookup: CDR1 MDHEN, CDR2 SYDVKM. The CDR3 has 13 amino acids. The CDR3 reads CASTQGSGDTQYF. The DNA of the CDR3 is TGTGCCAGCACTCAGGGTAGTGGAGATACGCAGTATTTT. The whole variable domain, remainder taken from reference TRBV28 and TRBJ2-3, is DVKVTQSSRYLVKRTGEKVFLECVQDMDHENMFWYRQDPGLGLRLIYFSYDVKMKEKGDIPEGYSVSREKKERFSLILESASTNQTSMYLCASTQGSGDTQYFGPGTRLTVL.

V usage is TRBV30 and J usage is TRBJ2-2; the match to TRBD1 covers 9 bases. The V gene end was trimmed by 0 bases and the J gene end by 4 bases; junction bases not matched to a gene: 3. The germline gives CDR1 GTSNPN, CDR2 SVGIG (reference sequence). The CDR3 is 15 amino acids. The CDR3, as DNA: TGTGCCTGGAGTGTAAACAGGGGGCCCACCGGGGAGCTGTTTTTT. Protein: CAWSVNRGPTGELFF.

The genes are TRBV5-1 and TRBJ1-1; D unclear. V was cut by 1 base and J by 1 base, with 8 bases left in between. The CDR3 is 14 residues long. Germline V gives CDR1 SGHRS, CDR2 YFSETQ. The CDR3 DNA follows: TGCGCCAGCAGCTTGTACACAGAGAACACTGAAGCTTTCTTT. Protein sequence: CASSLYTENTEAFF.

The CDR3 DNA reads as TGCGCCAGTCGACAGGGGCAAGAGACCCAGTACTTC. Amino acids: CASRQGQETQYF. V usage is TRBV5-1 and J usage is TRBJ2-5; 8 nucleotides align to TRBD1. This CDR3 contains 12 residues. The ends lost 8 bases at V and 2 bases at J; junction bases unmatched: 2. Looked up from germline, CDR1 is SGHRS and CDR2 is YFSETQ.

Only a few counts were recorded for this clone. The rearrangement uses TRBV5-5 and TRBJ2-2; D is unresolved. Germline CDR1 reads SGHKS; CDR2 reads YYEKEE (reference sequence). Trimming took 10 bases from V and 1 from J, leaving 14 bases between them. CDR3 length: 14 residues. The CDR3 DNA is TGTGCCTCCACTCGAGCAGGGAACACCGGGGAGCTGTTTTTT. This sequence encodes CASTRAGNTGELFF.

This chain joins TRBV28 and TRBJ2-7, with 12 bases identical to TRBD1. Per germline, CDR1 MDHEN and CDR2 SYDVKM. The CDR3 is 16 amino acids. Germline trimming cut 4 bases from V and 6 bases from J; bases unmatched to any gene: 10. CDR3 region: CASSSASGTGGFEQYF. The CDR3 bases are TGTGCCAGCAGTTCCGCCTCCGGGACAGGGGGCTTCGAGCAGTACTTC.

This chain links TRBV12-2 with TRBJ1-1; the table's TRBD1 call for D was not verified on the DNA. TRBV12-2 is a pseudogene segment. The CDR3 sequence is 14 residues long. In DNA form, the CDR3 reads TGTGCAAGTCGCTTAGTCACAGGGGGCGGTGGAGCTTTCTTT. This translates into CASRLVTGGGGAFF.

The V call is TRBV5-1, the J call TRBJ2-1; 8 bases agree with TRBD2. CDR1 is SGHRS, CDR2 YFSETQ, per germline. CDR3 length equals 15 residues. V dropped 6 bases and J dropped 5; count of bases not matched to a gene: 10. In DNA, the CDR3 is TGCGCCAGCACGCAAGCTAGCGGGTCCCACAATGAGCAGTTCTTC. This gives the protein CASTQASGSHNEQFF.

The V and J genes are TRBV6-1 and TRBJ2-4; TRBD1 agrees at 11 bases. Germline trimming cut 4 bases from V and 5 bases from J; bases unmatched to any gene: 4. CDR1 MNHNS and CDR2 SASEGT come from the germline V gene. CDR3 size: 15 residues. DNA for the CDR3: TGTGCCAGCAGTGGCGTGGGACAGGGGGAAAACATTCAGTACTTC. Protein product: CASSGVGQGENIQYF.

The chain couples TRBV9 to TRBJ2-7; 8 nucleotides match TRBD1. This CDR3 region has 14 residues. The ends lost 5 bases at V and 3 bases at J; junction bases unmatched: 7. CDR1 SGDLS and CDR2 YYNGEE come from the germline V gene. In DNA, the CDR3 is TGTGCCAGCAGTATACGAACAGGGGGCTACGAGCAGTACTTC. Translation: CASSIRTGGYEQYF.

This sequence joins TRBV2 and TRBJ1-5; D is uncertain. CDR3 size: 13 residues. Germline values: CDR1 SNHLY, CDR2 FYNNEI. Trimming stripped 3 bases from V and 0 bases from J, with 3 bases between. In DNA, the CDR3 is TGTGCCAGCAGTGATATTAGCAATCAGCCCCAGCATTTT. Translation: CASSDISNQPQHF.

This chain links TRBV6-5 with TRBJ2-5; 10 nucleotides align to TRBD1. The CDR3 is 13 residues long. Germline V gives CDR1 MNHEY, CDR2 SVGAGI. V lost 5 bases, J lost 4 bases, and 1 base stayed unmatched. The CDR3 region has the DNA TGTGCCAGCAGTAGACAGGGGGCAGAGACCCAGTACTTC. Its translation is CASSRQGAETQYF.

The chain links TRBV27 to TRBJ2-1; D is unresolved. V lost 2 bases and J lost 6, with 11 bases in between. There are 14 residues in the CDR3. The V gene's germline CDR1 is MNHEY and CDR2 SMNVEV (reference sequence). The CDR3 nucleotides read TGTGCCAGCAGTTTAAGCCCCCCGGGCAATGAGCAGTTCTTC. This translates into CASSLSPPGNEQFF.

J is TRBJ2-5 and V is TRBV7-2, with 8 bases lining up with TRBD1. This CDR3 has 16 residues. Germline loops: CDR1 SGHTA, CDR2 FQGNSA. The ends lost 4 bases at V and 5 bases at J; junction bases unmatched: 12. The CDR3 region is CASSSFGQGIGETQYF. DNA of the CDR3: TGTGCCAGCAGCTCGTTCGGACAGGGAATTGGGGAGACCCAGTACTTC.

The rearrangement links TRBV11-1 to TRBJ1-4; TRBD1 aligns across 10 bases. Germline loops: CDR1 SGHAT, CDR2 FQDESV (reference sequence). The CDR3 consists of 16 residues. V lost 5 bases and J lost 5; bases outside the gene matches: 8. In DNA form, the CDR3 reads TGTGCCAGCAGCCCGCTCCGGACAGGGGGAAATGAAAAACTGTTTTTT. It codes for CASSPLRTGGNEKLFF. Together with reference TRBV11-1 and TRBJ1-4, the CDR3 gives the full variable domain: EAEVAQSPRYKITEKSQAVAFWCDPISGHATLYWYRQILGQGPELLVQFQDESVVDDSQLPKDRFSAERLKGVDSTLKIQPAELGDSAMYLCASSPLRTGGNEKLFFGSGTQLSVL.

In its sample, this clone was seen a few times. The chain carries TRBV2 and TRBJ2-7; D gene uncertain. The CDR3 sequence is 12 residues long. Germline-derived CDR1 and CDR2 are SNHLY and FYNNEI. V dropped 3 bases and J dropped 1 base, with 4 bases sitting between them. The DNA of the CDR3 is TGTGCCAGCAGTGACCATTCCTACGAGCAGTACTTC. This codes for CASSDHSYEQYF.

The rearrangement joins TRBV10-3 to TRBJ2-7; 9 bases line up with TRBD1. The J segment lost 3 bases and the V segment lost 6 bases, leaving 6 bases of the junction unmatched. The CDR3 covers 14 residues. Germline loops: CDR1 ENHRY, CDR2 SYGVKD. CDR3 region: CAIRLGTGNYEQYF. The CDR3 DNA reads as TGTGCCATCAGATTAGGGACAGGGAACTACGAGCAGTACTTC.

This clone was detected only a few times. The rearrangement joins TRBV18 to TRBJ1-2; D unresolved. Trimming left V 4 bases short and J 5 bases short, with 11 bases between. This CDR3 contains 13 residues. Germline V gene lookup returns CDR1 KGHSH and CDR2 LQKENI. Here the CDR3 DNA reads TGTGCCAGCTCACTCGGAGTGCTATATGGCTACACCTTC. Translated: CASSLGVLYGYTF. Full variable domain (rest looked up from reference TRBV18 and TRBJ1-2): NAGVMQNPRHLVRRRGQEARLRCSPMKGHSHVYWYRQLPEEGLKFMVYLQKENIIDESGMPKERFSAEFPKEGPSILRIQQVVRGDSAAYFCASSLGVLYGYTFGSGTRLTVV.